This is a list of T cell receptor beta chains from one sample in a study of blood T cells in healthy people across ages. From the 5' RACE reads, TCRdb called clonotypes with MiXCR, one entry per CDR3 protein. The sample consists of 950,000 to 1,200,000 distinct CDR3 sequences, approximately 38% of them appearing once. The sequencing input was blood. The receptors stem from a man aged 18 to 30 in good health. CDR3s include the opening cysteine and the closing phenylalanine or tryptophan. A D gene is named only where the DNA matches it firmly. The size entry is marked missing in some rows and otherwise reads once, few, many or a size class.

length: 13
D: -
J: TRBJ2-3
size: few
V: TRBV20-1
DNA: TGCAGTGCTAGAGGGTACCAGGCAGATACGCAGTATTTT
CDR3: CSARGYQADTQYF

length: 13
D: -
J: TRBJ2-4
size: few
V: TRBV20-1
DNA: TGCAGTGCACACCGGGCCCTGGGGGACATTCAGTACTTC
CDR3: CSAHRALGDIQYF

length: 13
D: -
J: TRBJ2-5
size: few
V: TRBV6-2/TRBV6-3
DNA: TGTGCCAGCAGTACTGGTGCTCCGGGACCCCAGTACTTC
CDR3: CASSTGAPGPQYF

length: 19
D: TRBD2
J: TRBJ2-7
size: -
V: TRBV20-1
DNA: TGCAGTGCTAGAGATCCGGGACTAGCGGGCCTGAGCTCCTACAATGAGCAGTACTTC
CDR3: CSARDPGLAGLSSYNEQYF

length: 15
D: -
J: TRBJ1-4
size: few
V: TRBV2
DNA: TGTGCCAGCAGTGGCCAGGGACATATTAATGAAAAACTGTTTTTT
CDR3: CASSGQGHINEKLFF

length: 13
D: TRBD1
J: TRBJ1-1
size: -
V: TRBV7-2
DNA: TGTGCCAGCAGCTGGGGACAGCCACTTGAAGCTTTCTTT
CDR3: CASSWGQPLEAFF

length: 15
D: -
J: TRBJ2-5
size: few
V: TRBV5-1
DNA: TGCGCCAGCAGTAGTATCTCGGGAGAACAAGAGACCCAGTACTTC
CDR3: CASSSISGEQETQYF

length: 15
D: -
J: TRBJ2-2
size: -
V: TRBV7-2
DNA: TGTGCCAGCAGCTTAAACCCGGAGAACACCGGGGAGCTGTTTTTT
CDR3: CASSLNPENTGELFF

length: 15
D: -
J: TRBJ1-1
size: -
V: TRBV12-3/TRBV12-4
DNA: TGTGCCAGCAGTCCAAGCTATAGCTCAGGGACTGAAGCTTTCTTT
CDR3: CASSPSYSSGTEAFF

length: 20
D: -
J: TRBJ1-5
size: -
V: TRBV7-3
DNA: TGTGCCAGCAGCCCCCCTCCGACAGGTGGCTTCCCAAATAGCAATCAGCCCCAGCATTTT
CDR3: CASSPPPTGGFPNSNQPQHF

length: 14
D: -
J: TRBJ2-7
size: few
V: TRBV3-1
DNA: TGTGCCAGCAGCCAAGTTGCAGGCTTCTACGAGCAGTACTTC
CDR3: CASSQVAGFYEQYF

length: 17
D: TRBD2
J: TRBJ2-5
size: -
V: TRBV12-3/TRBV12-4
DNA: TGTGCCAGCAGTTCGGGACTAGCGGGGGCGTGGAGGGAGACCCAGTACTTC
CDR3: CASSSGLAGAWRETQYF

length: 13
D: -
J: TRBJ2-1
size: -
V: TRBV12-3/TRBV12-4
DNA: TGTGCCAGCAGTCTCGGCCTGTACAATAAGCAGTTCTTC
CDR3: CASSLGLYNKQFF

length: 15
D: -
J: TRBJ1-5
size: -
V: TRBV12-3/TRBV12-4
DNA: TGTGCCAGCAGTTTACGGGTTATGGACAATCAGCCCCAGCATTTT
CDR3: CASSLRVMDNQPQHF

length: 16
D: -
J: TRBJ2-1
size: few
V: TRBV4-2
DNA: TGTGCCAGCAGCCAAGATTGGAGCGGACATTACAATGAGCAGTTCTTC
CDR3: CASSQDWSGHYNEQFF

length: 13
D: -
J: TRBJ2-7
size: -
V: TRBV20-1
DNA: TGCAGTGCTAGAGGTCACCGATCCTACGAGCAGTACTTC
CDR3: CSARGHRSYEQYF

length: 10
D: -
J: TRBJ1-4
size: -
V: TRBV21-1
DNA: TGTGCCAGCAGCACCGGGAAACTGTTTTTT
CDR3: CASSTGKLFF

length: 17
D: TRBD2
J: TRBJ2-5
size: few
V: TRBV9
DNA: TGTGCCAGCAGCGTAGGTAATAGCGGGGTAGGTGGAGAGACCCAGTACTTC
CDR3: CASSVGNSGVGGETQYF

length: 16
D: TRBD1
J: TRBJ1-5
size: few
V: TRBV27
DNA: TGTGCCAGCAGCCGATGGACAGGGGGATTCTATCAGCCCCAGCATTTT
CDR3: CASSRWTGGFYQPQHF